This T cell receptor beta chain derives from a study of identical twins (dated by TCRdb to the mid-2010s). Looking at the study overall: To test whether fetal clonotypes persist, this study deep-sequenced TCR alpha and beta repertoires from monozygotic twins, from unrelated adults of various ages, and from cord blood. To rule out contamination, replicate twin experiments were performed at different times with different library preparation protocols.

All donors were healthy Caucasians. The twin cohort consisted of three pairs of female monozygotic twins, all aged about 18 to 30 years. Peripheral blood mononuclear cells were used as the source from which RNA for TCR libraries was isolated. The library relied on 5' RACE. Sequencing was carried out with an Illumina HiSeq 2000. Template switching added a universal primer binding site, and the final cDNA carried a unique molecular identifier that allowed TCR cDNA molecules to be counted accurately. First-strand cDNA for TCR alpha and beta chains was synthesized from specific primers in the conserved constant-segment region. Each cDNA library was double barcoded, with a SMART-Mk sample barcode plus Illumina barcodes, to control for contamination. Two successive PCR steps introduced TruSeq adapter sequences along with Illumina sample barcodes. The TCR alpha and beta cDNA libraries were sequenced on the Illumina HiSeq platform using custom primers. In the original analysis: Unique molecular identifiers were extracted from raw reads with MiGEC, and CDR3 positions were determined with MiXCR. Recombination models were inferred per individual with the repgenHMM and IGoR tools using an EM algorithm. Shared clonotypes were analyzed with the tcR package in R, and sharing was normalized by the product of cloneset sizes. To study raw recombination without the effects of thymic and clonal selection, out-of-frame nonproductive sequences were analyzed. TCRdb cleaned the public reads at Q25 with fastp, built clones with MiXCR and kept in-frame beta chains. Entries are consolidated by CDR3 protein sequence, retaining the most common genes and DNA. The V and J calls come from TCRdb's annotation, not from the publication. The sample table holds about 810,000 distinct CDR3 sequences, of which 9% to 15% were seen once. The ten largest clones capture about 1.5% of the sample.

V loses 1 base, J loses 0 bases, and the germline ends lie 10 bases apart. The CDR3, cysteine through phenylalanine, is 15 amino acids long. Only the CDR3 part of the read is kept: 45 bases, read in frame from the first base. The germline V gene encodes CDR1 SGHRS and CDR2 YFSETQ. Study-level results and caveats: Because the same donors could not be followed over many years, the conclusions relied on cross-sectional statistical analysis. Invariant T cells such as MAIT and iNKT could partly confound zero-insertion analyses, though diverse VJ usage argued against this for most clonotypes. Fewer insertions were carried by abundant cord blood beta clonotypes, a similar but weaker trend appeared in young adult naive repertoires, and no such trend appeared in memory repertoires. The excess sharing between twins in beta out-of-frame sequences was weaker because fewer shared sequences reduced the signal-to-noise ratio. In monozygotic twins, recombination models systematically underestimated out-of-frame TCR alpha sharing, but the models matched the sharing seen between unrelated individuals. Compared with coincidental sharing between unrelated individuals, an excess of low generation-probability sequences was observed among out-of-frame TCR alpha sequences shared between twins.

This clonotype was counted a few times. This clone's antigen is unknown. No base quality values were provided; no much bigger clone lies one nucleotide off. These same data were also listed under a study on yellow fever vaccine responses in identical twins. Per that second paper: According to the authors, in identical twins the way T cells responded to vaccination appeared partly convergent and partly personalized. In identical twins, the study followed T cell clones that responded to the vaccine with precision.

Sequenced sample: PBMCs. This TCR was recovered from a woman between 18 and 29 years old in good health. The V gene is TRBV5-1 and the J gene is TRBJ2-5, with the D call perhaps TRBD1 or TRBD2, as 5 bases match in each case. Here the CDR3 is given as CASSLSGPHQETQYF. The DNA sequence is TGCGCCAGCAGCTTGTCGGGACCCCACCAAGAGACCCAGTACTTC.